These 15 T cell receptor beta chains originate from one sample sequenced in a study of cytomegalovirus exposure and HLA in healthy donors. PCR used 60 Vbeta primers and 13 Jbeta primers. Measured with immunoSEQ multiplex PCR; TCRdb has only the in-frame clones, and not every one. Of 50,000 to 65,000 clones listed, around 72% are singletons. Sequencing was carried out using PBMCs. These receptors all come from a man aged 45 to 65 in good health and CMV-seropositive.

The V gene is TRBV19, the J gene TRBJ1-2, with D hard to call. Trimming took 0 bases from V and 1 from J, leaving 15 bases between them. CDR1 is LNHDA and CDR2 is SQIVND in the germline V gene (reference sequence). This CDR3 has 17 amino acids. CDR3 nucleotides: TGTGCCAGTAGTATAGATTATGCGACAACCAGTAACTATGGCTACACCTTC. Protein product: CASSIDYATTSNYGYTF.

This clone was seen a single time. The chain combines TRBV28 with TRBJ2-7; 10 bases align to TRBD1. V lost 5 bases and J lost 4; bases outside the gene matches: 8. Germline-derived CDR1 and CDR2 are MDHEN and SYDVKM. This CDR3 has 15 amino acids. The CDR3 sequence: CASSAFGTGEYEQYF. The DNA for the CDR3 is TGTGCCAGCAGTGCCTTTGGGACAGGGGAATACGAGCAGTACTTC.

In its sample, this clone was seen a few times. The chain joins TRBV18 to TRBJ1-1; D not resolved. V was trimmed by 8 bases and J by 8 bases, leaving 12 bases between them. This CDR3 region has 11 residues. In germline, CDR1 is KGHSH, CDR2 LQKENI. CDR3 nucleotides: TGTGCCAGCCGATCCGCGGGGGAAGCTTTCTTT. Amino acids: CASRSAGEAFF. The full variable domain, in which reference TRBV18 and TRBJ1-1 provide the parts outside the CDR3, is NAGVMQNPRHLVRRRGQEARLRCSPMKGHSHVYWYRQLPEEGLKFMVYLQKENIIDESGMPKERFSAEFPKEGPSILRIQQVVRGDSAAYFCASRSAGEAFFGQGTRLTVV.

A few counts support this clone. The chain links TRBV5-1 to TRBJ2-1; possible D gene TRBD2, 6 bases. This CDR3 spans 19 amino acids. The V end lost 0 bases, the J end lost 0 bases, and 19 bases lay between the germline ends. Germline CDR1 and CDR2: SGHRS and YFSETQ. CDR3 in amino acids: CASSLDSVASASSYNEQFF. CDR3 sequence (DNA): TGCGCCAGCAGCTTGGACTCGGTGGCTAGCGCTAGCTCCTACAATGAGCAGTTCTTC.

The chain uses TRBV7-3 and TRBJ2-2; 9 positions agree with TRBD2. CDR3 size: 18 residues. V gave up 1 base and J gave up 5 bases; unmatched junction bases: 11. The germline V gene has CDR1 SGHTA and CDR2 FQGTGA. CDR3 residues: CASSLIPGLAGRTGELFF. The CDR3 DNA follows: TGTGCCAGCAGCTTAATACCCGGTCTAGCGGGAAGAACCGGGGAGCTGTTTTTT.

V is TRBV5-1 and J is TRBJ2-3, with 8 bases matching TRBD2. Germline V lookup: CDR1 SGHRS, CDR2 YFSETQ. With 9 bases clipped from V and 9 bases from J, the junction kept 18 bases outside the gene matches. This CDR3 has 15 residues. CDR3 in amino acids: CATSLGGGAFETQYF. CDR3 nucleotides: TGCGCCACCTCGCTCGGGGGGGGTGCGTTCGAAACGCAGTATTTT.

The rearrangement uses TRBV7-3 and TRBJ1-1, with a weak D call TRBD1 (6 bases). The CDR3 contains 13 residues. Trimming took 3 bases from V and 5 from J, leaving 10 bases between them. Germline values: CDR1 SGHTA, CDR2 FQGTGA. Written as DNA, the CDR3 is TGTGCCAGCAGCTTTCGGACAGCGACTGAAGCTTTCTTT. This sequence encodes CASSFRTATEAFF.

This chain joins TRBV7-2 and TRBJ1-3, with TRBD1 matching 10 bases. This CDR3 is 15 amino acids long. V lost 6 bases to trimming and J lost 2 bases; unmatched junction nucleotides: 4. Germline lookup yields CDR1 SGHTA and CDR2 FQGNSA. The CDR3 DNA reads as TGTGCCAGCAGTTTGACAGGGGGCGCTGGAAACACCATATATTTT. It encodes CASSLTGGAGNTIYF. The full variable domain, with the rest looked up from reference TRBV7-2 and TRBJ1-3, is GAGVSQSPSNKVTEKGKDVELRCDPISGHTALYWYRQSLGQGLEFLIYFQGNSAPDKSGLPSDRFSAERTGGSVSTLTIQRTQQEDSAVYLCASSLTGGAGNTIYFGEGSWLTVV.

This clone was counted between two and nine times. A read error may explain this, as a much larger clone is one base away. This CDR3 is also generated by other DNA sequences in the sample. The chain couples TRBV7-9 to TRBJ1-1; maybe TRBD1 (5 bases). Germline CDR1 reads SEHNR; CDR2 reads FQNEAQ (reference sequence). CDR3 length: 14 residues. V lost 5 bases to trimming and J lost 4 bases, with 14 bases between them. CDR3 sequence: CASSIISRGTEAFF. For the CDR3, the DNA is TGTGCCAGCAGCATCATATCTAGGGGCACTGAAGCTTTCTTT.

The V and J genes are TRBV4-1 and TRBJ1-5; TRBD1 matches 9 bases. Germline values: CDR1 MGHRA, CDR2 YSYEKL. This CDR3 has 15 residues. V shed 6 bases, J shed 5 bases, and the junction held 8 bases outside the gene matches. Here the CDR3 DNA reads TGCGCCAGCAGTAAGACAGGGGGGTTGGATCAGCCCCAGCATTTT. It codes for CASSKTGGLDQPQHF.

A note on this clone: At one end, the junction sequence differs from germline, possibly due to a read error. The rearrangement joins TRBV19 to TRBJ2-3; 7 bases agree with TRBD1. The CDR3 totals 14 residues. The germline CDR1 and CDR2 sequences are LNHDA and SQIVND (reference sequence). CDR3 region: CAGSIRQGTDTQYF. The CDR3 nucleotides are TGTGCCGGTAGTATACGACAGGGAACGGATACGCAGTATTTT.

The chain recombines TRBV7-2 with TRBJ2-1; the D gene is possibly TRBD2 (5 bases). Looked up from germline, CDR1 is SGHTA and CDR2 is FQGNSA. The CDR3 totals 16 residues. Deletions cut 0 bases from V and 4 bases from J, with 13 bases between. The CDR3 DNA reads TGTGCCAGCAGCTTAGCGAGGGCAACTTCTTACAATGAGCAGTTCTTC. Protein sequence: CASSLARATSYNEQFF.

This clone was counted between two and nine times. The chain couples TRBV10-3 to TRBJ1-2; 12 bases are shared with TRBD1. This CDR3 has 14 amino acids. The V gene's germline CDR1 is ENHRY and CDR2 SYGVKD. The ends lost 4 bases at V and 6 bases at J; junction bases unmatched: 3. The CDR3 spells CAISAGTGGDGYTF. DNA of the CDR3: TGTGCCATCAGTGCCGGGACAGGGGGCGATGGCTACACCTTC.

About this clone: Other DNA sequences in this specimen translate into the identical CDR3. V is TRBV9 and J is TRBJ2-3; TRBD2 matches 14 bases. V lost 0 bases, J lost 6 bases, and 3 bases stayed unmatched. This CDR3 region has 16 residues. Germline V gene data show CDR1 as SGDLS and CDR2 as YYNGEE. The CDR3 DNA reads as TGTGCCAGCAGCGTAGGACTAGCGGGGGGGCCGGATACGCAGTATTTT. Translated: CASSVGLAGGPDTQYF.

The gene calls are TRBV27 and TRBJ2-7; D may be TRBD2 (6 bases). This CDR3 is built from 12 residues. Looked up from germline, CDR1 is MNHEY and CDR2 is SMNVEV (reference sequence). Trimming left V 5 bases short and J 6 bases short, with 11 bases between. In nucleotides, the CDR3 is TGTGCCAGCAGTGTCTTCGGGAGCGAGCAGTACTTC. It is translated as CASSVFGSEQYF.